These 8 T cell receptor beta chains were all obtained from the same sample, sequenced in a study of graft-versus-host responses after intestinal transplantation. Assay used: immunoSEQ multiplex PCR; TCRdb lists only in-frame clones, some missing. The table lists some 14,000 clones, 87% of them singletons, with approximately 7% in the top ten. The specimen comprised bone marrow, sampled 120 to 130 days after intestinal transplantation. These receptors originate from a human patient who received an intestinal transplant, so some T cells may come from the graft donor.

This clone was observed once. DNA for the CDR3: TGTGCCAGCTCGGAGCGGGAGTCCCGGGACGAGCAGTACTTC. This codes for CASSERESRDEQYF. The J gene is TRBJ2-7, the V gene TRBV18; 8 nucleotides match TRBD2. V dropped 6 bases and J dropped 5; count of bases not matched to a gene: 9. This CDR3 has 14 amino acids. In germline, CDR1 is KGHSH, CDR2 LQKENI.

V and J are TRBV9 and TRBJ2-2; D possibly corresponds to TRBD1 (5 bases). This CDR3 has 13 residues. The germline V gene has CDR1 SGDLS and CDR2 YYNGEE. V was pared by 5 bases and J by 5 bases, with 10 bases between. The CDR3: CASRGLGTGELFF. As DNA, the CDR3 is TGTGCCAGCAGGGGGCTTGGGACCGGGGAGCTGTTTTTT.

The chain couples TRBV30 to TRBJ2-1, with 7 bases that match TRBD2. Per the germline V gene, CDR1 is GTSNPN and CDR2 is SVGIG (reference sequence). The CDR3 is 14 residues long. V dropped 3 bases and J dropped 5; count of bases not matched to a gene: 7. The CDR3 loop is CAWRGGLSHNEQFF. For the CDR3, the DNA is TGTGCCTGGAGGGGGGGACTATCGCACAATGAGCAGTTCTTC.

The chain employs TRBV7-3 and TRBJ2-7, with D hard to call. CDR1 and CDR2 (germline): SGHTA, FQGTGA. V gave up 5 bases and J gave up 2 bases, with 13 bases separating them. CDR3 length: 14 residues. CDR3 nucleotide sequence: TGTGCCAGCAGCCTTCGTCACAGACCCTACGAGCAGTACTTC. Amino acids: CASSLRHRPYEQYF.

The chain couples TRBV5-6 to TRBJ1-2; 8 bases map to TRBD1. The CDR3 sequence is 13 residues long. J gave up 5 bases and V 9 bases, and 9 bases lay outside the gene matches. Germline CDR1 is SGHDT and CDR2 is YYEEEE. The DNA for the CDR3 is TGTGCCATCGTAGACAGGGGCCAATATGGCTACACCTTC. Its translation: CAIVDRGQYGYTF.

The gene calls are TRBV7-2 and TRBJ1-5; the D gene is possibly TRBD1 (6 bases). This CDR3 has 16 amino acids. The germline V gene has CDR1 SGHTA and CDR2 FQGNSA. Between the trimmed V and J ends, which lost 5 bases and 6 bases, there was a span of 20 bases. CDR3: CASSPWGSGAGQPQHF. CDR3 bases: TGTGCCAGCAGCCCCTGGGGGTCAGGGGCGGGTCAGCCCCAGCATTTT.

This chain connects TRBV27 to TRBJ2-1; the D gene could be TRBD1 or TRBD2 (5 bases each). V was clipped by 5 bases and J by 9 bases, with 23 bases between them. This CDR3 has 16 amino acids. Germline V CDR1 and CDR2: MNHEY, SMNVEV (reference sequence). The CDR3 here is CASSPPYAGQGVEQFF. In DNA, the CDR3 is TGTGCCAGCAGTCCCCCGTATGCGGGCCAAGGGGTTGAGCAGTTCTTC.

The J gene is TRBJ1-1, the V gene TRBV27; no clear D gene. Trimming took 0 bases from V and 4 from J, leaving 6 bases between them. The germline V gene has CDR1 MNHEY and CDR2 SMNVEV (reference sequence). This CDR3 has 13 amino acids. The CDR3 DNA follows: TGTGCCAGCAGTTTATCCGAGACCACTGAAGCTTTCTTT. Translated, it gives CASSLSETTEAFF.